Listed below are T cell receptor beta chains from one sample, sequenced in a study of CD8 T cells in Susac syndrome. TCRdb used MiXCR to reprocess the immunoSEQ multiplex PCR reads, holding one entry per CDR3 protein. The repertoire has roughly 150,000 distinct CDR3 sequences, about 91% of them found once; the top ten carry 0.08%. What was sequenced was CD4+ T cells from PBMCs. The receptors derive from a human donor in good health. Both conserved end residues are part of each CDR3. Fields, in order: CDR3 DNA, CDR3 protein, V gene, D gene, clone size, J gene, CDR3 length. D genes are given only for firm matches. Some rows mark clone size as missing; the rest say once, few, many or name a class of expanded clone.

cdr3_nt: TGTGCCAGTACCAATGTCCCAGGGGCAGGGGCCAACGTCCTGACTTTC
cdr3_aa: CASTNVPGAGANVLTF
v_call: TRBV19
d_call: .
clone_size: .
j_call: TRBJ2-6
cdr3_length: 16

cdr3_nt: TGCGCCAGCAGCATAGACAGGGCGGGGAAGTTCTTC
cdr3_aa: CASSIDRAGKFF
v_call: TRBV5-1
d_call: .
clone_size: .
j_call: TRBJ2-1
cdr3_length: 12

cdr3_nt: TGTGCCAGCAGTCCGAGCCTGGGTCCCCTCTCCTACGAGCAGTACTTC
cdr3_aa: CASSPSLGPLSYEQYF
v_call: TRBV28
d_call: .
clone_size: .
j_call: TRBJ2-7
cdr3_length: 16

cdr3_nt: TGTGCCAGCAGCGTGGGGCGGGGGCCGTTTTACAATGAGCAGTTCTTC
cdr3_aa: CASSVGRGPFYNEQFF
v_call: TRBV9
d_call: .
clone_size: .
j_call: TRBJ2-1
cdr3_length: 16

cdr3_nt: TGTGCCAGCAGTCGGGGACAGGGGGCAGGAGAGACCCAGTACTTC
cdr3_aa: CASSRGQGAGETQYF
v_call: TRBV25-1
d_call: TRBD1
clone_size: .
j_call: TRBJ2-5
cdr3_length: 15

cdr3_nt: TGTGCCAGCAGTTACCTCTGGTCGGGGGCGACTGGCTCCTACGAGCAGTACTTC
cdr3_aa: CASSYLWSGATGSYEQYF
v_call: TRBV6-5
d_call: .
clone_size: .
j_call: TRBJ2-7
cdr3_length: 18

cdr3_nt: TGTGCCAGCAGCCGGCTGCTAGGGCTCACCGGGGAGCTGTTTTTT
cdr3_aa: CASSRLLGLTGELFF
v_call: TRBV5-6
d_call: .
clone_size: .
j_call: TRBJ2-2
cdr3_length: 15

cdr3_nt: TGTGCCAGCAGATCCGAAGGCTATGGCTACACCTTC
cdr3_aa: CASRSEGYGYTF
v_call: TRBV2
d_call: .
clone_size: .
j_call: TRBJ1-2
cdr3_length: 12

cdr3_nt: TGTGCCCTCCCGAGGGTTGCGAACACCGGGGAGCTGTTTTTT
cdr3_aa: CALPRVANTGELFF
v_call: TRBV7-9
d_call: .
clone_size: .
j_call: TRBJ2-2
cdr3_length: 14

cdr3_nt: TGCGCCAGCAGCCAAGAACAGGGTTTTCCCTACGAGCAGTACTTC
cdr3_aa: CASSQEQGFPYEQYF
v_call: TRBV4-3
d_call: .
clone_size: once
j_call: TRBJ2-7
cdr3_length: 15

cdr3_nt: TGTGCCATCAGTGAAGACAGGGGGCTTGGCGGGGAGCTGTTTTTT
cdr3_aa: CAISEDRGLGGELFF
v_call: TRBV10-3
d_call: TRBD1
clone_size: .
j_call: TRBJ2-2
cdr3_length: 15

cdr3_nt: TGTGCCAGCAGTTCCACAGGGTCGAACACCGGGGAGCTGTTTTTT
cdr3_aa: CASSSTGSNTGELFF
v_call: TRBV12-3/TRBV12-4
d_call: .
clone_size: .
j_call: TRBJ2-2
cdr3_length: 15

cdr3_nt: TGTGCCAGCAGGGAACAGGGGCAATATGGCTACACCTTC
cdr3_aa: CASREQGQYGYTF
v_call: TRBV6-2/TRBV6-3
d_call: TRBD1
clone_size: .
j_call: TRBJ1-2
cdr3_length: 13

cdr3_nt: TGTGCCAGCAGCTTGGGGTACACTGAAGCTTTCTTT
cdr3_aa: CASSLGYTEAFF
v_call: TRBV7-2
d_call: .
clone_size: .
j_call: TRBJ1-1
cdr3_length: 12

cdr3_nt: TGCAGTGCTAGAGATCAGGGCAGGGGGTACATGAACACTGAAGCTTTCTTT
cdr3_aa: CSARDQGRGYMNTEAFF
v_call: TRBV20-1
d_call: TRBD1
clone_size: .
j_call: TRBJ1-1
cdr3_length: 17

cdr3_nt: TGTGCCAGCAGTTCACCGACAGGGCACACTGAAGCTTTCTTT
cdr3_aa: CASSSPTGHTEAFF
v_call: TRBV2
d_call: TRBD1
clone_size: .
j_call: TRBJ1-1
cdr3_length: 14

cdr3_nt: TGCAGCGTTAACCCCCAGTATAGCACAGATACGCAGTATTTT
cdr3_aa: CSVNPQYSTDTQYF
v_call: TRBV29-1
d_call: .
clone_size: .
j_call: TRBJ2-3
cdr3_length: 14

cdr3_nt: TGCAGCGAGGCGACTAGCGGGAGACAGTTCTTC
cdr3_aa: CSEATSGRQFF
v_call: TRBV29-1
d_call: TRBD2
clone_size: .
j_call: TRBJ2-1
cdr3_length: 11

cdr3_nt: TGTGCCAGCATTCCGGGACTAGCGGGCTCCTACGAGCAGTACTTC
cdr3_aa: CASIPGLAGSYEQYF
v_call: TRBV2
d_call: TRBD2
clone_size: .
j_call: TRBJ2-7
cdr3_length: 15

cdr3_nt: TGTGCCACCAGGGAGGCAGCCTCGTCTAGCAATGAGCAGTTCTTC
cdr3_aa: CATREAASSSNEQFF
v_call: TRBV24-1
d_call: .
clone_size: .
j_call: TRBJ2-1
cdr3_length: 15

cdr3_nt: TGTGCCAGCTCCTCTCCCCTCTCCTACGAGCAGTACTTC
cdr3_aa: CASSSPLSYEQYF
v_call: TRBV9
d_call: .
clone_size: once
j_call: TRBJ2-7
cdr3_length: 13

cdr3_nt: TGTGCCACTCAGGGGGGAGGCCGGCAAGAGACCCAGTACTTC
cdr3_aa: CATQGGGRQETQYF
v_call: TRBV2
d_call: .
clone_size: once
j_call: TRBJ2-5
cdr3_length: 14

cdr3_nt: TGTGCCAGCAGCGTAGGTCCGGCTAGCGGGAGGGAATACTACACCGGGGAGCTGTTTTTT
cdr3_aa: CASSVGPASGREYYTGELFF
v_call: TRBV9
d_call: TRBD2
clone_size: .
j_call: TRBJ2-2
cdr3_length: 20

cdr3_nt: TGCAGCGTCGCAGGTACCTTGAACACTGAAGCTTTCTTT
cdr3_aa: CSVAGTLNTEAFF
v_call: TRBV29-1
d_call: .
clone_size: .
j_call: TRBJ1-1
cdr3_length: 13

cdr3_nt: TGTGCCAGCAGCTTGGAGGCAGGGGGCCAAGAGACCCAGTACTTC
cdr3_aa: CASSLEAGGQETQYF
v_call: TRBV7-9
d_call: TRBD1
clone_size: .
j_call: TRBJ2-5
cdr3_length: 15

cdr3_nt: TGCGCCAGCAGTCGACCGGGACAGGGATTCTATGGCTACACCTTC
cdr3_aa: CASSRPGQGFYGYTF
v_call: TRBV23-1
d_call: TRBD1
clone_size: few
j_call: TRBJ1-2
cdr3_length: 15

cdr3_nt: TGTGCCAGCAGTCGCCGGGCAGGCCACTCCTACGAGCAGTACTTC
cdr3_aa: CASSRRAGHSYEQYF
v_call: TRBV6-5
d_call: .
clone_size: .
j_call: TRBJ2-7
cdr3_length: 15

cdr3_nt: TGTGCCAGCAGCCAATGGGGGAAGAACACTGAAGCTTTCTTT
cdr3_aa: CASSQWGKNTEAFF
v_call: TRBV3-1
d_call: .
clone_size: .
j_call: TRBJ1-1
cdr3_length: 14

cdr3_nt: TGTGCCAGCAGTTTCAGACAGGGGAAATTGGATACGCAGTATTTT
cdr3_aa: CASSFRQGKLDTQYF
v_call: TRBV2
d_call: TRBD1
clone_size: .
j_call: TRBJ2-3
cdr3_length: 15